Given below is one TCR beta chain in context. Its antigen is not yet known. Base qualities are not at hand, and no much larger clone is one base apart. The data were obtained in a study of blood T cell repertoires in COVID-19 (dated by TCRdb to 2018 to 2021). About the study as a whole: Samples covering the acute and convalescent phases of COVID-19 were provided by collaborators in the United States, Italy and Spain. Samples came from the ongoing ImmuneRACE study (first 160 participants) plus 1,254 subjects from 6 global collaborators. The repertoires were made available in a free public database intended to serve as a resource for research on the immune response to SARS-CoV-2. Subjects who had been exposed to COVID-19, were actively infected with it, or had recovered from it provided the deeply sampled blood TCRbeta repertoires that made up the dataset. HLA class I and class II types, where available, came from metadata supplied by the sample provider rather than from assay-based typing. A de-identified subject ID, COVID-19 status, age in years and sex were almost always included in the sample metadata. The material from the prospective study consisted of cDNA or gDNA derived from T cells, B-cell-depleted T cells, or PBMCs.

Beyond this particular receptor, the publication reports: How much clinical and demographic metadata was included differed by source and by participant, and the metadata was provided uncurated.

TCRbeta CDR3 regions were amplified from genomic DNA using the immunoSEQ Assay, a bias-controlled multiplex PCR. The published analysis was carried out like this. The number of nucleated cells in each sample was estimated from the amplification of reference gene primers within the assay. To quantify the absolute abundance of each unique TCRbeta CDR3 rearrangement, sequence reads were collapsed and filtered. For each sample, productive Simpson clonality was calculated as the square root of Simpson's diversity index across productive rearrangements. Drawn from immuneACCESS, this table holds only the in-frame rearrangements with V and J called that TCRdb kept. Clones are partly lost; checked studies trace under half to an unresolved V gene and leave the rest unexplained. V and J calls and clone size follow that table, whereas D and trimming were derived from the DNA. This sample is represented by over 25,000 clones; roughly 84% of them were singletons. The ten largest clones take up 9% to 10% of the sample.

The collaborating institutions used their own protocols to collect whole blood in K2EDTA tubes. For TCRbeta analysis, collaborators shipped samples in one of three forms: frozen whole blood, isolated PBMCs, or DNA extracted from either of those sample types. From the germline V gene, CDR1 is KGHSH and CDR2 is LQKENI. V loses 1 base, J loses 6 bases, and the germline ends lie 13 bases apart. Counted from cysteine to phenylalanine, this CDR3 has 15 amino acids. Of the read, only the CDR3 DNA is kept; its 45 bases are in frame from base 1. The TCR was taken from a man older than 75 with active COVID-19. The V gene is TRBV18 and the J gene is TRBJ2-1, and perhaps TRBD2 as D gene, on 6 matching bases. Sample: peripheral blood. This receptor carries the CDR3 CASSPRRGDANEQFF. The sequence in DNA is TGTGCCAGCTCACCACGACGCGGGGACGCCAATGAGCAGTTCTTC.